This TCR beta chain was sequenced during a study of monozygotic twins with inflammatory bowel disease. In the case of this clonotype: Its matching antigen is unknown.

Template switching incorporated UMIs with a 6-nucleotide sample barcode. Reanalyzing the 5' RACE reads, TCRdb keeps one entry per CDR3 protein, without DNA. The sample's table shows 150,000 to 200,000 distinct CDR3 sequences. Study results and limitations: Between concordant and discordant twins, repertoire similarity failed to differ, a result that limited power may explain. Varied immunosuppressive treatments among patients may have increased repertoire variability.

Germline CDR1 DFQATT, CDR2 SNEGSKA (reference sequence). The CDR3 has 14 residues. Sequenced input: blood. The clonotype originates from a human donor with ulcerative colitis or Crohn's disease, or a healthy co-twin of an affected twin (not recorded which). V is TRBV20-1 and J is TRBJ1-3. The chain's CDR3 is CSARDWGSGNTIYF.